A single T cell receptor beta chain is shown here with its context. Its antigen is unknown. This CDR3 is built from 15 residues. Germline CDR1 is MDHEN and CDR2 is SYDVKM. This sample is drawn from a study of monozygotic twins with inflammatory bowel disease. Study results and caveats: Distinguishing T cell subtypes was not possible. Diversity of TCRbeta measured by inverse Simpson was lower in IBD patients than in healthy co-twins.

For both chains, the TCRalpha and TCRbeta cDNA went through two nested PCRs of roughly 15 and 9 cycles. TCRdb reanalyzed the 5' RACE reads, giving one entry per CDR3 protein sequence and no DNA. The table for this sample gives some 150,000 distinct CDR3 sequences. This receptor was identified in a human donor with ulcerative colitis or Crohn's disease, or a healthy co-twin of an affected twin (not recorded which). The rearrangement joins TRBV28 to TRBJ2-7. Sequenced: blood. The CDR3 is CASRPLVETSYEQYF.